This TCR beta chain appears in the sequencing data of a study of CD8 T cells in ankylosing spondylitis. Researchers built TCR beta libraries using quantitative 5'-RACE with molecular barcodes. MiXCR, applied by TCRdb to the 5' RACE reads, yields one record per CDR3 protein. Among about 260,000 distinct CDR3 sequences listed, approximately 20% were seen once. This TCR came from a male donor with ankylosing spondylitis or in good health (not recorded which). Specimen: blood, either unsorted or a sorted T cell fraction (not recorded which).

The CDR3 region is CATSDFTPRDRGIESEAFF. The CDR3 coding sequence is TGTGCCACCAGTGATTTCACTCCCCGGGACAGGGGAATAGAGAGTGAAGCTTTCTTT. V gene TRBV24-1 combines with J gene TRBJ1-1; 10 nucleotides agree with TRBD1. Germline V lookup: CDR1 KGHDR, CDR2 SFDVKD. The CDR3 consists of 19 residues. Trimming cost V 1 base and J 7 bases; bases outside gene matches: 17.